A single T cell receptor beta chain is shown here with its context. The clone's antigen remains unknown. Base quality data are lacking; no much larger clone is found one base away. This sample is part of a study of T cell responses to AZD1222 COVID-19 vaccine (dated by TCRdb to the early 2020s). Regarding the research as a whole: AZD1222 recipients with second doses at about 4 weeks or about 12 weeks were pooled, because spike-specific TCR depth and breadth did not differ between schedules. A total of 233 trial participants underwent TCR sequencing, of whom nearly 210 received two doses of AZD1222 and about 25 received two doses of the MenACWY control vaccine. Enrollment into the trials was organized by age into subgroups of 18-55, 56-69 and 70-plus years, and those subgroups contained about 150, 27 and 61 TCR-sequenced participants, respectively.

The CDR3 regions of human TCRbeta chains were subjected to immunosequencing. In the original analysis: TCRs in the repertoires were compared against a reference library of SARS-CoV-2-specific TCRs that had been generated with the MIRA antigen-specificity platform. Breadth was defined as the fraction of unique TCRs that were SARS-CoV-2-associated, and depth was defined as the fraction of total T cells that were SARS-CoV-2-associated. Using the MIRA data, each spike-specific TCR was assigned both to the spike region to which the TCR was reactive and to a CD4 or CD8 class. Log10-transformed breadth and depth values were compared by one-way ANOVA with Sidak's multiple comparisons tests. TCRdb re-hosts the immuneACCESS table, in-frame sequences only. Its copies lack some clones; in the studies checked, an unresolved V gene accounts for under half of them, and the cause for the rest is not known. V, J and clone size are those of that table, while D and trimming were read from the DNA. The sample profile shows about 78,000 clones; roughly 90% of them were found once. About 23% of the sample belongs to the ten largest clones.

V has 6 bases trimmed and J has 2 bases trimmed; junction bases matching no gene number 6. Per the germline V gene, MNHEY is the CDR1 and SVGEGT is the CDR2. Including the terminal cysteine and phenylalanine, the CDR3 comprises 14 residues. The DNA shown is the 42-base CDR3, in frame from base 1. The investigation overall reported the following: In the small 56-69-year group, the increase in depth fell short of significance, most likely because of low power. A significant rise in spike-specific TCR breadth and depth was observed after two AZD1222 doses relative to day 0 and relative to MenACWY recipients. Reportedly, almost half of the unique spike-specific TCRs recognized epitopes lying outside the regions that are mutated in the B.1.351 and B.1.1.7 variants. The vaccine-associated CD4 TCRs covered the entire spike protein, and the dominant responses fell in regions 160-218 and 743-854. Conclusions about previously exposed vaccinees were limited because only a handful of AZD1222 recipients were SARS-CoV-2 seropositive at baseline. Because no samples from the day 14 peak response were available, repertoires could be characterized only after the peak T cell response. Participants were mostly white British, with more females than males. The authors suggested clonal diversity may have been underestimated.

Sample time point, as interpreted from the label and publication: baseline before first vaccination. Vaccinee samples came from UK trials COV001 and COV002, including a single-blind randomized controlled phase 2/3 trial of AZD1222 (ChAdOx1 nCoV-19) in healthy adults. For TCRbeta chain sequencing, PBMC samples were collected from trial participants at day 0 and at day 28 after the second dose. The material sequenced was peripheral blood, taken on day 0 of AZD1222 vaccination. The receptor comes from an adult in good health. Rearrangement joined TRBV6-2 or TRBV6-3 to TRBJ2-7, with 8 bases in between that match TRBD1. The DNA sequence follows: TGTGCCAGCAGCTGGGACAGGCTTGCCTACGAGCAGTACTTC. It specifies CASSWDRLAYEQYF.